This T cell receptor beta chain stems from a study of blood T cell repertoires in COVID-19. Measured with immunoSEQ multiplex PCR; TCRdb has only the in-frame clones, and not every one. The data show about 74,000 clones, with 90% seen just once and over 1.2% held by the top ten. The TCR was taken from a man aged 50 to 60 with acute or convalescent COVID-19. The sample comprised peripheral blood.

The CDR3 reads CSVRGAPTDTEAFF. The DNA for the CDR3 is TGCAGCGTTCGGGGGGCCCCAACAGACACTGAAGCTTTCTTT. The V call is TRBV29-1, the J call TRBJ1-1, with a tentative D call TRBD1 (6 bases). The CDR3 contains 14 residues. The germline V and J ends were trimmed by 5 bases and 3 bases, with 16 bases remaining between them. Looked up from germline, CDR1 is SQVTM and CDR2 is ANQGSEA. Filled out from reference TRBV29-1 and TRBJ1-1, the complete variable domain reads SAVISQKPSRDICQRGTSLTIQCQVDSQVTMMFWYRQQPGQSLTLIATANQGSEATYESGFVIDKFPISRPNLTFSTLTVSNMSPEDSSIYLCSVRGAPTDTEAFFGQGTRLTVV.